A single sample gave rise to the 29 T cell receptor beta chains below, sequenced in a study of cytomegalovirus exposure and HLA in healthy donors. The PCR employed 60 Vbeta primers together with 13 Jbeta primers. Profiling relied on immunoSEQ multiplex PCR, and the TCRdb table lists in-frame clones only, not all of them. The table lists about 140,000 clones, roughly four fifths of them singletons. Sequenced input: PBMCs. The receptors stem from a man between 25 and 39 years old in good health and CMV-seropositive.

CDR3 residues: CASSATLGHPDTEAFF. The CDR3, as DNA: TGTGCCAGCAGTGCAACCTTGGGACACCCGGACACTGAAGCTTTCTTT. V is TRBV6-1 and J is TRBJ1-1; tentative D call: TRBD1 (6 bases). The V end was cut by 4 bases, the J end by 3 bases, with 18 bases between. The CDR3 has 16 residues. CDR1 is MNHNS and CDR2 is SASEGT in the germline V gene.

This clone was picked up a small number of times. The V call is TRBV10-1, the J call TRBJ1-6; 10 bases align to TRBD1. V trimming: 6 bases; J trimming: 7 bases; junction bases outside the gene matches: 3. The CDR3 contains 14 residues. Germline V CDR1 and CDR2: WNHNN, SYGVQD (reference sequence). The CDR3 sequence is CASSSGQGNSPLHF. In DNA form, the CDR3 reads TGCGCCAGCAGCTCGGGACAGGGGAATTCACCCCTCCACTTT.

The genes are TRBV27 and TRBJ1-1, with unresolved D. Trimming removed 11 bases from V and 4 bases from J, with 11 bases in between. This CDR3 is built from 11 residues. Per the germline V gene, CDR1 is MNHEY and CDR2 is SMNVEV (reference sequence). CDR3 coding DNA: TGTGCCCGCTCCGGGGTCACTGAAGCTTTCTTT. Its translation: CARSGVTEAFF.

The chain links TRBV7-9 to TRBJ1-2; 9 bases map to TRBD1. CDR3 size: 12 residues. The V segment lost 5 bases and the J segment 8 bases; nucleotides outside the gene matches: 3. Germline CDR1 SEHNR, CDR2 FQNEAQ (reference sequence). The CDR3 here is CASSRTGVGYTF. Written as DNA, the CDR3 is TGTGCCAGCAGCCGGACAGGGGTAGGCTACACCTTC.

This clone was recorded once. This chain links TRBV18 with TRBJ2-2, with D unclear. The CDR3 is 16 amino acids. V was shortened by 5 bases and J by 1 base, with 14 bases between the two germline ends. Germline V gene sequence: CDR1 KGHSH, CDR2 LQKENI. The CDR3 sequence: CASSSQIPGNTGELFF. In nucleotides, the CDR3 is TGTGCCAGCTCATCACAGATTCCCGGGAACACCGGGGAGCTGTTTTTT.

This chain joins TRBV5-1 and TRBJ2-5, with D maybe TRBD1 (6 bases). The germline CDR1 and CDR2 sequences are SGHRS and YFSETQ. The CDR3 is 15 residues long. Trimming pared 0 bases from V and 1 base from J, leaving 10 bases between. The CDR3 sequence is CASSLGVQGQETQYF. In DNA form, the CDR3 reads TGCGCCAGCAGCTTGGGAGTACAGGGCCAAGAGACCCAGTACTTC.

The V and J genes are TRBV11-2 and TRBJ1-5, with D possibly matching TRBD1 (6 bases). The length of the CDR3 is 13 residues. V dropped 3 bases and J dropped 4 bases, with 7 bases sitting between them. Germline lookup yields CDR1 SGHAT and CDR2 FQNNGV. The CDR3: CASSFDRNQPQHF. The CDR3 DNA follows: TGTGCCAGCAGCTTCGACAGGAATCAGCCCCAGCATTTT.

In DNA form, the CDR3 reads TGTGCCAGCACCGCCCGGGGAGCCGACAATGAGCAGTTCTTC. It encodes CASTARGADNEQFF. This sequence joins TRBV9 and TRBJ2-1; D possibly corresponds to TRBD2 (5 bases). The germline V gene has CDR1 SGDLS and CDR2 YYNGEE. V was trimmed by 6 bases and J by 5 bases, leaving 15 bases between them. The length of the CDR3 is 14 residues.

The CDR3 nucleotides read TGTGCCAGCAGCTTTGCGGGGGCACAAGAGACCCAGTACTTC. Translating it yields CASSFAGAQETQYF. V and J are TRBV11-1 and TRBJ2-5, with D possibly being TRBD2 (7 bases). Trimming pared 3 bases from V and 2 bases from J, leaving 10 bases between. CDR3 size: 14 residues. CDR1 and CDR2 (germline): SGHAT, FQDESV (reference sequence).

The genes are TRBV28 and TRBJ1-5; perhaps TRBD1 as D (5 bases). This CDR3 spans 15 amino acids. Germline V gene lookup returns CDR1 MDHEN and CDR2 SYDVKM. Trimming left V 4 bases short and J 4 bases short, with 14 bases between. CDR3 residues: CASSSPLGGNQPQHF. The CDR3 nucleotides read TGTGCCAGCAGTTCACCCCTCGGGGGGAATCAGCCCCAGCATTTT.

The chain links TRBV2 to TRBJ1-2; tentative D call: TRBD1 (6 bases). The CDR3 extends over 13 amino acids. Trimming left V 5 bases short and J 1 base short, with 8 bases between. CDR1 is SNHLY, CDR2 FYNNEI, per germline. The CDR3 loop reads CASSKQGNYGYTF. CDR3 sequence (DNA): TGTGCCAGCAGTAAACAGGGTAACTATGGCTACACCTTC. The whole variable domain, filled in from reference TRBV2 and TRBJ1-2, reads EPEVTQTPSHQVTQMGQEVILRCVPISNHLYFYWYRQILGQKVEFLVSFYNNEISEKSEIFDDQFSVERPDGSNFTLKIRSTKLEDSAMYFCASSKQGNYGYTFGSGTRLTVV.

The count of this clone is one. The CDR3 bases are TGTGCCAGCAGCTTATATTCGAGGGAGGGGGAGCAGTACTTC. This gives the protein CASSLYSREGEQYF. The V and J genes are TRBV11-2 and TRBJ2-7, with TRBD2 matching over 7 bases. Germline lookup yields CDR1 SGHAT and CDR2 FQNNGV. The V and J ends lost 2 bases and 7 bases, in that order; junction bases with no gene match: 8. This CDR3 is 14 amino acids long.

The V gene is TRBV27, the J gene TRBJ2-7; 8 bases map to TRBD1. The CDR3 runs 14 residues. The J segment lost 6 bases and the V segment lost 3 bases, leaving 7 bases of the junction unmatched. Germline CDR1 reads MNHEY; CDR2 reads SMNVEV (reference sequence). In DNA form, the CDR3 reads TGTGCCAGCAGTTTCACAGGGGGAAGTGGCGAGCAGTACTTC. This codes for CASSFTGGSGEQYF.

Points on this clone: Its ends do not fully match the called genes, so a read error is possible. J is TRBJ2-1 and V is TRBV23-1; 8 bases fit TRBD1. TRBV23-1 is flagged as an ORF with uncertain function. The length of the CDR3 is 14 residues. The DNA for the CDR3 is TGCGCCAACAGTCTGCTGACAGGGGAATGTGAGCAGTTCTTC. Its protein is CANSLLTGECEQFF.

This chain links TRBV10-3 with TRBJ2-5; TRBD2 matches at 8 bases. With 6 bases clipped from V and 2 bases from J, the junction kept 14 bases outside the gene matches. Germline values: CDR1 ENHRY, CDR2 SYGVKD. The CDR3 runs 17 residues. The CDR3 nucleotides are TGTGCCATCAGCCCCGGCGGTAGCGGCGGGAGGCAAGAGACCCAGTACTTC. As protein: CAISPGGSGGRQETQYF.

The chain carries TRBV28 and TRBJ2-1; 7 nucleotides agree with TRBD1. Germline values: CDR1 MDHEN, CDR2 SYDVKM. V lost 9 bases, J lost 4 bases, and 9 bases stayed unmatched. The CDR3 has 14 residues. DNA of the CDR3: TGTGCCAGTGAAGGGGGCAGGGGATACAATGAGCAGTTCTTC. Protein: CASEGGRGYNEQFF.

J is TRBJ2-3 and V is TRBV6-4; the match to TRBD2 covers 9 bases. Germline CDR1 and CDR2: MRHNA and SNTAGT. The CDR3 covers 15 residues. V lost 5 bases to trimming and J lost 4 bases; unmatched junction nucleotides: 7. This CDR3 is CASSRSGGYADTQYF. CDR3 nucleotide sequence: TGTGCCAGCAGTAGAAGCGGGGGGTACGCAGATACGCAGTATTTT.

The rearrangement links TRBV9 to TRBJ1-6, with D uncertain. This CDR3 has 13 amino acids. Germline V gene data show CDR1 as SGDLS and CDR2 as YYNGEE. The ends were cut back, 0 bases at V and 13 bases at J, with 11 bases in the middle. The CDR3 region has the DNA TGTGCCAGCAGCGTAGAGGACTCAGGCCCCCTCCACTTT. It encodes CASSVEDSGPLHF.

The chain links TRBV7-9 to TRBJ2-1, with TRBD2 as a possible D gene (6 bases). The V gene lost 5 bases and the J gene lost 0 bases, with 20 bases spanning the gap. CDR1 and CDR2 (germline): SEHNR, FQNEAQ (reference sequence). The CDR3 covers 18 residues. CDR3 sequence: CASSHPGLHRSSYNEQFF. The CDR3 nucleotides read TGTGCCAGCAGCCACCCGGGACTCCACCGAAGCTCCTACAATGAGCAGTTCTTC.

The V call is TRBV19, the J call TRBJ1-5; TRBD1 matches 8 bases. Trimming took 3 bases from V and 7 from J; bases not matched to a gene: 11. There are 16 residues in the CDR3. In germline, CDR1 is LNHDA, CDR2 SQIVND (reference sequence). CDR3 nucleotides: TGTGCCAGTAGTATGCTCGACAGGGGCGTAAAACAGCCCCAGCATTTT. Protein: CASSMLDRGVKQPQHF. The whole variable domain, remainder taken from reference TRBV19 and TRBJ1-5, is DGGITQSPKYLFRKEGQNVTLSCEQNLNHDAMYWYRQDPGQGLRLIYYSQIVNDFQKGDIAEGYSVSREKKESFPLTVTSAQKNPTAFYLCASSMLDRGVKQPQHFGDGTRLSIL.

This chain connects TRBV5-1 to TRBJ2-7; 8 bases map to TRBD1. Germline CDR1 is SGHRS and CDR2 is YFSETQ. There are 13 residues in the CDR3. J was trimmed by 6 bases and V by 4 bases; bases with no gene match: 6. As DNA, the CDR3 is TGCGCCAGCAGCCCCCAGACAGGGGCCGAGCAGTACTTC. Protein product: CASSPQTGAEQYF.

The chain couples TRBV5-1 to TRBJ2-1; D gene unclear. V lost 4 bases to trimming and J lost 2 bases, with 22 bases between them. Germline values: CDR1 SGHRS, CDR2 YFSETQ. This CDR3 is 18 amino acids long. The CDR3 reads CASSPASRVPAPYNEQFF. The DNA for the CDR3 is TGCGCCAGCAGCCCCGCCTCTCGAGTTCCTGCTCCCTACAATGAGCAGTTCTTC. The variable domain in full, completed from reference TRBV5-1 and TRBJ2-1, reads KAGVTQTPRYLIKTRGQQVTLSCSPISGHRSVSWYQQTPGQGLQFLFEYFSETQRNKGNFPGRFSGRQFSNSRSEMNVSTLELGDSALYLCASSPASRVPAPYNEQFFGPGTRLTVL.

The CDR3 sequence is CASSPSGRSLETQYF. The CDR3 bases are TGTGCCAGCAGCCCTAGCGGGAGGTCCTTGGAGACCCAGTACTTC. The chain recombines TRBV13 with TRBJ2-5; 11 bases line up with TRBD2. V shed 5 bases and J 5 bases; nucleotides not matched to a gene: 7. This CDR3 region has 15 residues. CDR1 and CDR2 from the germline V gene are PRHDT and FYEKMQ (reference sequence).

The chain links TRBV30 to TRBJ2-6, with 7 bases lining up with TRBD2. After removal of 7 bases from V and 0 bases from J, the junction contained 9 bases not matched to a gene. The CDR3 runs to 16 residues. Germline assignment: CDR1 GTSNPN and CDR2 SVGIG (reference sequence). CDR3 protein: CALNRGGLSGANVLTF. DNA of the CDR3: TGTGCCTTAAACCGCGGGGGACTCTCTGGGGCCAACGTCCTGACTTTC.

The chain's CDR3 is CASSASMGQQETQYF. Written as DNA, the CDR3 is TGTGCCAGCAGCGCCTCAATGGGACAGCAAGAGACCCAGTACTTC. The chain uses TRBV7-9 and TRBJ2-5; TRBD1 aligns across 7 bases. Germline CDR1 is SEHNR and CDR2 is FQNEAQ (reference sequence). J lost 2 bases, V lost 5 bases, and 8 bases had no gene match. The CDR3 has 15 amino acids.

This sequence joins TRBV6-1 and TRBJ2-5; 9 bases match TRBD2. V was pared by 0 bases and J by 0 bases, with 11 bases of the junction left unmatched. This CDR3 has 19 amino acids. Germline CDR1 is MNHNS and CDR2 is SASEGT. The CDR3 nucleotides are TGTGCCAGCAGTGAAGCGCCAGCGGGGGGATTTTTGGACCAAGAGACCCAGTACTTC. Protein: CASSEAPAGGFLDQETQYF.

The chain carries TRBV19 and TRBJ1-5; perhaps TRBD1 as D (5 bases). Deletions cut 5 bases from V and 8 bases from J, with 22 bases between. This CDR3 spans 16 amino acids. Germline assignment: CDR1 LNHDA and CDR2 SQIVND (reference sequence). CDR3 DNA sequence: TGTGCCAGTAGTCTCGGTGGATCTATCAGGGTAGAGCCCCAGCATTTT. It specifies CASSLGGSIRVEPQHF. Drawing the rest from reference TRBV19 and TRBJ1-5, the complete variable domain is DGGITQSPKYLFRKEGQNVTLSCEQNLNHDAMYWYRQDPGQGLRLIYYSQIVNDFQKGDIAEGYSVSREKKESFPLTVTSAQKNPTAFYLCASSLGGSIRVEPQHFGDGTRLSIL.

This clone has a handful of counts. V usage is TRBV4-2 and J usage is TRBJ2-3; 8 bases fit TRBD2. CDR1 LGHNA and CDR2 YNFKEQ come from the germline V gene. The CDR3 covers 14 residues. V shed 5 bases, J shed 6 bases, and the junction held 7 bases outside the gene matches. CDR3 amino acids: CASSGSGEVDTQYF. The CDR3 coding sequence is TGTGCCAGCAGCGGTAGCGGGGAGGTGGATACGCAGTATTTT.

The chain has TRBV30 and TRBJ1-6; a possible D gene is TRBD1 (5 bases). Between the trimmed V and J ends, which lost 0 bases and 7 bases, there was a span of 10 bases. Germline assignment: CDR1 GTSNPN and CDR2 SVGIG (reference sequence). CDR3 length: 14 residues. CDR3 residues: CAWSVDSQNSPLHF. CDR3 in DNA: TGTGCCTGGAGTGTAGACAGCCAGAATTCACCCCTCCACTTT.